These 12 T cell receptor beta chains were sequenced from one sample in a study of blood T cell repertoires in COVID-19. The data were produced by immunoSEQ multiplex PCR, yet TCRdb's version contains in-frame clones alone and is incomplete. The table records about 140,000 clones, 79% of them present only once. The sequenced sample was peripheral blood. These receptors were obtained from a man in his sixties with acute or convalescent COVID-19.

The V call is TRBV6-2 or TRBV6-3, the J call TRBJ2-1, with 15 bases fitting TRBD2. Unmatched junction bases numbered 2, after V lost 4 bases and J lost 4 bases. The germline V gene encodes CDR1 MNHEY and CDR2 SVGEGT. This CDR3 comprises 16 residues. The CDR3 DNA reads as TGTGCCAGCAGTTTTGGGACTAGCGGGGGGTACAATGAGCAGTTCTTC. Protein product: CASSFGTSGGYNEQFF.

This chain links TRBV6-4 with TRBJ1-1; possible D gene TRBD1, 5 bases. This CDR3 is 14 amino acids long. Per the germline V gene, CDR1 is MRHNA and CDR2 is SNTAGT. V was cut by 6 bases and J by 1 base, with 12 bases left in between. For the CDR3, the DNA is TGTGCCAGCAGATTAGACAGAGCGAACACTGAAGCTTTCTTT. Protein product: CASRLDRANTEAFF.

This chain links TRBV6-1 with TRBJ2-7; 10 nucleotides line up with TRBD1. The germline gives CDR1 MNHNS, CDR2 SASEGT. V lost 3 bases to trimming and J lost 5 bases; unmatched junction nucleotides: 7. The CDR3 runs to 15 residues. The CDR3 loop reads CASSERDRGRDEQYF. The CDR3 DNA is TGTGCCAGCAGTGAGCGGGACAGGGGTAGGGACGAGCAGTACTTC.

The gene calls are TRBV19 and TRBJ2-5; possible D gene TRBD2, 5 bases. The germline V gene encodes CDR1 LNHDA and CDR2 SQIVND (reference sequence). V lost 4 bases to trimming and J lost 0 bases, with 15 bases between them. The CDR3 runs 16 residues. CDR3 coding DNA: TGTGCCAGTAGTAGGGCGGGCAGAGGATACCAAGAGACCCAGTACTTC. This gives the protein CASSRAGRGYQETQYF.

This rearrangement joins TRBV6-1 to TRBJ1-3; 7 bases align to TRBD1. Germline V gene lookup returns CDR1 MNHNS and CDR2 SASEGT. The CDR3 spans 14 residues. V was pared by 3 bases and J by 6 bases, with 5 bases of the junction left unmatched. The chain's CDR3 is CASSEDRRVNTIYF. The CDR3 DNA reads as TGTGCCAGCAGTGAGGACAGGAGGGTAAACACCATATATTTT.

This chain uses TRBV5-1 with TRBJ2-1, with 14 bases aligning to TRBD2. Germline assignment: CDR1 SGHRS and CDR2 YFSETQ. J gave up 0 bases and V 4 bases, and 0 bases lay outside the gene matches. The CDR3 runs to 16 residues. For the CDR3, the DNA is TGCGCCAGCAGCGGGACTAGCGGGAGCTCCTACAATGAGCAGTTCTTC. It yields the protein CASSGTSGSSYNEQFF.

CDR3 residues: CASRGTANTEAFF. Here the CDR3 DNA reads TGTGCCAGCAGGGGGACAGCGAACACTGAAGCTTTCTTT. The chain couples TRBV28 to TRBJ1-1, with TRBD1 identical over 7 bases. The CDR3 length is 13 residues. Unmatched junction bases numbered 2, after V lost 6 bases and J lost 1 base. Germline V gives CDR1 MDHEN, CDR2 SYDVKM.

The chain joins TRBV19 to TRBJ2-2; TRBD2 aligns across 8 bases. With 3 bases clipped from V and 5 bases from J, the junction kept 2 bases outside the gene matches. The CDR3 loop spans 14 amino acids. Per the germline V gene, CDR1 is LNHDA and CDR2 is SQIVND (reference sequence). In nucleotides, the CDR3 is TGTGCCAGTAGTATCCAGCGGGGGACCGGGGAGCTGTTTTTT. Amino acids: CASSIQRGTGELFF.

This clone has a handful of counts. The chain joins TRBV4-1 to TRBJ1-5; unclear D gene. CDR1 and CDR2 (germline): MGHRA, YSYEKL. The CDR3 is 13 residues long. V shed 4 bases and J shed 4 bases, with 8 bases lying between them. CDR3 nucleotides: TGCGCCAGCAGCCTAGTGAAGAATCAGCCCCAGCATTTT. Translating it yields CASSLVKNQPQHF.

V usage is TRBV5-4 and J usage is TRBJ1-2; D uncertain. Trimming shortened V by 0 bases and J by 5 bases, and 14 bases separated the two germline ends. The CDR3 contains 15 residues. CDR1 SGHNT and CDR2 YYREEE come from the germline V gene (reference sequence). This CDR3 is CASSLAGRIIYGYTF. CDR3 nucleotides: TGTGCCAGCAGCTTGGCAGGCCGCATAATATATGGCTACACCTTC.

This clone was seen more than once but under ten times. The V gene is TRBV7-9, the J gene TRBJ2-7; TRBD2 matches 7 bases. Looked up from germline, CDR1 is SEHNR and CDR2 is FQNEAQ (reference sequence). The junction had 9 bases not matched to a gene; V was cut back by 4 bases and J by 6 bases. The CDR3 runs to 14 residues. The CDR3 DNA sequence: TGTGCCAGCAGCTCCCCACGGTGGGGGGGCGAGCAGTACTTC. It specifies CASSSPRWGGEQYF.

This CDR3 is CASSSGLASGENEQFF. CDR3 sequence (DNA): TGCGCCAGCAGCTCAGGGCTTGCTAGCGGGGAAAATGAGCAGTTCTTC. The rearrangement uses TRBV5-1 and TRBJ2-1, with 9 bases aligning to TRBD2. The CDR3 contains 16 residues. Looked up from germline, CDR1 is SGHRS and CDR2 is YFSETQ. V gave up 3 bases and J gave up 7 bases; unmatched junction bases: 11.